One TCR beta chain is described in this entry. It lacks a known antigen. Base quality data are lacking; no much larger clone is found one base away. PBMCs were isolated by Ficoll-Paque density gradient centrifugation. The data originate from a study of T-cell memory formation after mild COVID-19 (dated by TCRdb to about 2021). Regarding the research as a whole: Most TCR sequence clusters were specific to one of the two donors. In a couple of donors, T-cell clones that expanded and contracted after mild COVID-19 were tracked by sequencing TCRalpha and TCRbeta repertoires over time. The cohort was made up of two young adult volunteers, one female and one male, who were previously healthy.

Study-level results and caveats: Contracting CD4+ clones were located mainly in the CM and EM memory subsets, whereas CD8+ clones were found to be enriched in EMRA. Clones contracting from day 15 to 85 had balanced CD4/CD8 phenotypes, while a second wave expanding from day 15 to 37 was biased towards CD4+. The second-wave clones that peaked on day 37 were not confirmed to be SARS-CoV-2 specific. Only a couple of mild cases were covered in the study, and larger cohorts including severe cases with pre-infection samples were considered necessary. Some responding clones were detected in pre-infection memory, which suggested that pre-existing cross-reactive memory T cells had joined the SARS-CoV-2 response.

Sequencing was performed on an Illumina NovaSeq 6000. TCRalpha and TCRbeta cDNA libraries were constructed by 5'RACE with constant-segment primers, with sample barcodes and unique molecular identifiers being introduced. Trizol reagent was used to extract RNA from every sample. Library amplification was performed in two PCR steps, and a second sample barcode and Illumina TruSeq adapters were introduced in the second step. Sequencing of the libraries was done on an Illumina NovaSeq, producing 2 x 150 bp paired-end reads. The study's processing was this. Demultiplexing of reads and collapsing into UMI-guided consensus sequences were performed with migec v1.2.7. With mixcr v2.1.11, UMI consensuses were aligned to TRA and TRB V and J templates and assembled into clonotypes. Clonotypes were classified as expanded or contracted when called significant by both edgeR and NoisET, with noise models trained on biological replicates. For edgeR calls, a false discovery rate-adjusted p below 0.01 and a log2 fold-change threshold of 1 were applied. PCA with hierarchical clustering of max-normalized trajectories of the 1000 most abundant clonotypes was used as exploratory dynamics analysis. Separately sequenced CD4+ and CD8+ repertoires were used to assign the CD4 or CD8 phenotype of responding clones. The public reads were reanalyzed by TCRdb: fastp trimming at Q25, MiXCR alignment, in-frame beta chains only. Duplicate CDR3 protein sequences are folded into a single record with the most common DNA and genes. The V and J calls and clone size come from TCRdb's table, not from the authors' own analysis. This sample comprises about 50,000 distinct CDR3 sequences, roughly 7% of them detected only once. Roughly 1.3% of the sample is in the top ten clones.

V and J lose 2 bases and 2 bases, and a span of 9 bases separates them. Counted from cysteine to phenylalanine, this CDR3 has 13 amino acids. Only the CDR3 region is kept as DNA, spanning 39 bases read in frame from base 1. From a lookup of the germline V gene (reference sequence), CDR1 and CDR2 are DFQATT and SNEGSKA. The chain was built from TRBV20-1 and TRBJ2-5; the D gene remains uncertain. Sequenced material: PBMCs or a T cell subset sorted from them (not recorded which). This TCR came from a man aged 18-30 years who had mild COVID-19 (a few samples of this study predate the infection). The sample titles of this study are shuffled in the database, so cell type and time point are left out; the donor was told from shared clones. CDR3 loop: CSARRTVQETQYF. In nucleotide form, the sequence is TGCAGTGCTAGACGGACGGTACAAGAGACCCAGTACTTC.